These 27 T cell receptor beta chains were sequenced from one sample in a study of shared clonotypes between healthy human individuals. Profiled with immunoSEQ multiplex PCR; TCRdb holds only in-frame clones, not every one. The data contain more than 2 million clones, 90% to 95% of them seen just once; the ten biggest clones take up approximately 0.13%. The source material was naive CD4+ T cells sorted from blood. Indicated subset: CD45RA+ positively selected. The source is a man aged 18-30 years in good health.

Of note for this clone: A read error may produce the germline difference seen at one junction end. The V and J genes are TRBV4-1 and TRBJ1-1; no definite D call. The CDR3 sequence is 15 residues long. The germline gives CDR1 MGHRA, CDR2 YSYEKL. CDR3: CASSQVRVLNAEAFF. CDR3 DNA: TGCGCCAGCAGCCAAGTAAGGGTCCTGAACGCTGAAGCTTTCTTT.

The rearrangement joins TRBV6-1 to TRBJ1-2, with D possibly TRBD1 on 6 matching bases. The CDR3 loop spans 13 amino acids. The germline V gene has CDR1 MNHNS and CDR2 SASEGT. With 6 bases removed from V and 4 bases from J, the gap between germline ends came to 12 bases. The CDR3 coding sequence is TGTGCCAGCAGCGGAGGGGGATTCTATGGCTACACCTTC. Encoded protein: CASSGGGFYGYTF.

The J gene is TRBJ1-5, the V gene TRBV2, with D possibly TRBD1 on 5 matching bases. The CDR3 covers 13 residues. V lost 8 bases and J lost 6, with 14 bases in between. Looked up from germline, CDR1 is SNHLY and CDR2 is FYNNEI. The CDR3 loop is CASQWGIGQPQHF. As DNA, the CDR3 is TGTGCCAGCCAGTGGGGGATTGGTCAGCCCCAGCATTTT.

The rearrangement uses TRBV19 and TRBJ2-3; 12 nucleotides line up with TRBD2. The CDR3 covers 17 residues. CDR1 and CDR2 (germline): LNHDA, SQIVND (reference sequence). V trimming: 7 bases; J trimming: 4 bases; junction bases outside the gene matches: 12. The CDR3 sequence is CASTQTSGRRSADTQYF. DNA for the CDR3: TGTGCCAGTACCCAGACTAGCGGGAGAAGGAGCGCAGATACGCAGTATTTT.

The rearrangement uses TRBV7-6 and TRBJ2-5; D may be TRBD1 (6 bases). The V end was cut by 3 bases, the J end by 4 bases, with 12 bases between. The CDR3 sequence is 14 residues long. Germline V lookup: CDR1 SGHVS, CDR2 FNYEAQ. CDR3 protein: CASSFGKGGETQYF. The DNA for the CDR3 is TGTGCCAGCAGCTTCGGTAAAGGGGGAGAGACCCAGTACTTC.

This sequence joins TRBV30 and TRBJ2-7; 9 bases match TRBD1. This CDR3 comprises 15 residues. J was trimmed by 6 bases and V by 2 bases; bases with no gene match: 11. CDR1 and CDR2 from the germline V gene are GTSNPN and SVGIG (reference sequence). The CDR3 nucleotides are TGTGCCTGGAGTCTCTTCGAGGACAGGGGTGGCGAGCAGTACTTC. Translated, it gives CAWSLFEDRGGEQYF.

This chain uses TRBV5-1 with TRBJ2-5; 7 bases match TRBD2. Germline CDR1 reads SGHRS; CDR2 reads YFSETQ. The CDR3 loop spans 13 amino acids. V lost 4 bases to trimming and J lost 5 bases; unmatched junction nucleotides: 5. The CDR3 coding sequence is TGCGCCAGCAGCGCGGGGGTGGGTGAGACCCAGTACTTC. Translating gives CASSAGVGETQYF.

The chain links TRBV2 to TRBJ1-3; D is undetermined. Looked up from germline, CDR1 is SNHLY and CDR2 is FYNNEI. Trimming stripped 6 bases from V and 4 bases from J, with 13 bases between. CDR3 length: 14 residues. The CDR3 DNA is TGTGCCAGCAGGGAGACTCGAGGAGGAAACACCATATATTTT. It encodes CASRETRGGNTIYF.

The J gene is TRBJ1-1, the V gene TRBV28; D is unresolved. The germline CDR1 and CDR2 sequences are MDHEN and SYDVKM. V was shortened by 5 bases and J by 8 bases, with 15 bases between the two germline ends. The CDR3 is 13 amino acids. The CDR3 DNA is TGTGCCAGCAGTCGGAGTATATCGGGAGAAGCTTTCTTT. Protein product: CASSRSISGEAFF.

This chain's CDR3 is CASIDHGQGTQYF. In DNA form, the CDR3 reads TGTGCCAGCATAGACCACGGACAGGGAACCCAGTACTTC. The V and J genes are TRBV6-1 and TRBJ2-5; 8 bases match TRBD1. The CDR3 totals 13 residues. Trimming removed 7 bases from V and 8 bases from J; junction bases left unmatched: 9. Germline CDR1 MNHNS, CDR2 SASEGT.

The chain employs TRBV10-3 and TRBJ1-2; the D is unclear. This CDR3 spans 13 amino acids. V was pared by 3 bases and J by 9 bases, with 14 bases between. Germline CDR1 ENHRY, CDR2 SYGVKD. CDR3 nucleotide sequence: TGTGCCATCAGTGATACCTTGGGGAAGAGCTACACCTTC. Protein sequence: CAISDTLGKSYTF.

The CDR3 sequence is CASSPYRDREGEQYF. The CDR3 region has the DNA TGTGCCAGCAGTCCCTACCGGGACAGGGAGGGCGAGCAGTACTTC. The V and J genes are TRBV27 and TRBJ2-7, with 9 bases identical to TRBD1. V was pared by 5 bases and J by 6 bases, with 11 bases of the junction left unmatched. The germline V gene encodes CDR1 MNHEY and CDR2 SMNVEV (reference sequence). The length of the CDR3 is 15 residues.

Regarding this clone: Other nucleotide sequences from this sample produce the same CDR3. The rearrangement joins TRBV7-6 to TRBJ1-5; 7 bases fit TRBD1. V was clipped by 5 bases and J by 0 bases; unmatched bases: 4. The germline gives CDR1 SGHVS, CDR2 FNYEAQ. This CDR3 region has 15 residues. CDR3 in amino acids: CASSLTGDSNQPQHF. CDR3 nucleotides: TGTGCCAGCAGCCTTACAGGGGATAGCAATCAGCCCCAGCATTTT.

V is TRBV12-1 and J is TRBJ1-4; TRBD1 reflects the table's D call only, with no check against the DNA. TRBV12-1 represents a pseudogene. The CDR3 runs to 18 residues. CDR3 amino acids: CASSQLQPGRGNFGKLFF. The CDR3 region has the DNA TGTGCCAGCAGCCAACTACAGCCAGGCAGGGGGAACTTTGGAAAACTGTTTTTT.

This clone was recorded once. This sequence joins TRBV18 and TRBJ2-2, with a possible D match to TRBD2 (6 bases). The CDR3 is 14 amino acids. Per the germline V gene, CDR1 is KGHSH and CDR2 is LQKENI. V shed 2 bases and J shed 6 bases, with 10 bases lying between them. CDR3 sequence reads: CASSPDSGPGELFF. In DNA form, the CDR3 reads TGTGCCAGCTCACCAGATAGCGGCCCCGGGGAGCTGTTTTTT.

The V call is TRBV25-1, the J call TRBJ1-2, with 9 bases identical to TRBD1. CDR1 is MGHDK, CDR2 SYGVNS, per germline. With V trimmed by 3 bases and J by 3 bases, 5 bases remained unmatched. This CDR3 is 15 amino acids long. CDR3 nucleotide sequence: TGTGCCAGCAGTGACCACGGACAGGGGCACTATGGCTACACCTTC. It translates to CASSDHGQGHYGYTF.

This clone was counted a single time. V and J are TRBV6-4 and TRBJ2-1; 10 positions agree with TRBD2. J lost 15 bases, V lost 0 bases, and 2 bases had no gene match. Germline V gives CDR1 MRHNA, CDR2 SNTAGT. The CDR3 length is 12 residues. The CDR3 DNA sequence: TGTGCCAGCAGTGACTCTAGCGGGAGGCGGTTCTTC. Translation gives CASSDSSGRRFF.

The chain uses TRBV5-1 and TRBJ2-7; 8 bases are shared with TRBD1. Germline CDR1 and CDR2: SGHRS and YFSETQ. The CDR3 has 15 residues. V gave up 5 bases and J gave up 3 bases; unmatched junction bases: 10. CDR3 sequence (DNA): TGCGCCAGCAGTCGAGGAGGGACAGGCATCTACGAGCAGTACTTC. This translates into CASSRGGTGIYEQYF. The entire variable domain, with the rest obtained from reference TRBV5-1 and TRBJ2-7, is as follows: KAGVTQTPRYLIKTRGQQVTLSCSPISGHRSVSWYQQTPGQGLQFLFEYFSETQRNKGNFPGRFSGRQFSNSRSEMNVSTLELGDSALYLCASSRGGTGIYEQYFGPGTRLTVT.

Here the CDR3 reads CASSYGQGMGYEQYF. DNA of the CDR3: TGTGCCAGCAGTTACGGACAGGGGATGGGCTACGAGCAGTACTTC. The rearrangement uses TRBV6-6 and TRBJ2-7, with TRBD1 matching over 9 bases. The CDR3 is 15 amino acids. Trimming removed 2 bases from V and 3 bases from J; junction bases left unmatched: 5. CDR1 MNHNY and CDR2 SVGAGI come from the germline V gene (reference sequence).

The chain couples TRBV5-6 to TRBJ1-2; D perhaps matches TRBD1 (5 bases). Trimming cost V 0 bases and J 4 bases, with 10 bases left between them. The CDR3 runs to 14 residues. Looked up from germline, CDR1 is SGHDT and CDR2 is YYEEEE. CDR3 coding DNA: TGTGCCAGCAGCTTGGGGCAGGGCATCTATGGCTACACCTTC. Amino acids: CASSLGQGIYGYTF.

V usage is TRBV5-4 and J usage is TRBJ2-1; D ambiguous. Trimming shortened V by 0 bases and J by 9 bases, and 10 bases separated the two germline ends. The CDR3 is made up of 13 amino acids. Germline values: CDR1 SGHNT, CDR2 YYREEE (reference sequence). The CDR3 spells CASSLDGYPEQFF. CDR3 bases: TGTGCCAGCAGCTTGGATGGCTACCCTGAGCAGTTCTTC.

J is TRBJ1-2 and V is TRBV7-9, with D perhaps matching TRBD1 (6 bases). The CDR3 has 13 residues. The V and J ends lost 7 bases and 6 bases respectively, with 15 bases between them. Germline V gives CDR1 SEHNR, CDR2 FQNEAQ (reference sequence). The CDR3 here is CASTAGDRNGYTF. CDR3 in DNA: TGTGCCAGCACCGCCGGAGACAGGAATGGCTACACCTTC.

Concerning this clone itself: At the DNA level, this CDR3 is encoded by other sequences in the same sample as well. The rearrangement uses TRBV10-3 and TRBJ2-5, with 7 bases matching TRBD2. V lost 4 bases to trimming and J lost 2 bases; unmatched junction nucleotides: 4. The germline V gene encodes CDR1 ENHRY and CDR2 SYGVKD. The CDR3 extends over 14 amino acids. For the CDR3, the DNA is TGTGCCATCAGTGCCGGCGGGGGTCAAGAGACCCAGTACTTC. Amino acid sequence: CAISAGGGQETQYF.

The chain is built from TRBV6-6 and TRBJ2-7, with 9 bases aligning to TRBD1. This CDR3 has 14 residues. With 2 bases clipped from V and 3 bases from J, the junction kept 2 bases outside the gene matches. Germline CDR1 MNHNY, CDR2 SVGAGI (reference sequence). This chain's CDR3 is CASSYKDRGYEQYF. The CDR3 DNA is TGTGCCAGCAGTTACAAGGACAGGGGCTACGAGCAGTACTTC.

Details on this clone: Other DNA sequences in this sample translate to the same CDR3. The chain carries TRBV7-9 and TRBJ2-5; the D is unclear. The V end was cut by 2 bases, the J end by 0 bases, with 7 bases between. Germline values: CDR1 SEHNR, CDR2 FQNEAQ (reference sequence). This CDR3 comprises 14 residues. In DNA form, the CDR3 reads TGTGCCAGCAGCTTACGAACTGACCAAGAGACCCAGTACTTC. It yields the protein CASSLRTDQETQYF.

With respect to this clone: At the DNA level, this CDR3 is encoded by other sequences in the same sample as well. The V gene is TRBV6-6, the J gene TRBJ2-7, with 9 bases aligning to TRBD1. Germline-derived CDR1 and CDR2 are MNHNY and SVGAGI (reference sequence). The CDR3 is 16 residues long. With 0 bases clipped from V and 2 bases from J, the junction kept 5 bases outside the gene matches. CDR3 DNA sequence: TGTGCCAGCAGTTACTCGAGGACAGGGGATACCTACGAGCAGTACTTC. Its translation is CASSYSRTGDTYEQYF.

CDR3: CASSTTGTRRSGANVLTF. The CDR3 region has the DNA TGCGCCAGCAGCACCACCGGGACACGCCGCTCTGGGGCCAACGTCCTGACTTTC. V gene TRBV5-1 combines with J gene TRBJ2-6, with D perhaps TRBD1 (6 bases). The CDR3 length is 18 residues. The V end was cut by 4 bases, the J end by 0 bases, with 17 bases between. Per germline, CDR1 SGHRS and CDR2 YFSETQ.